The 5 T cell receptor beta chains below were found in one sample sequenced in a study of T cells in Graves' hyperthyroidism and ophthalmopathy. TCR beta CDR3 regions were amplified from RNA. In the first-round RT-PCR of the TCR CDR3, the HTBI primer set was used. TCRdb passed the multiplex PCR reads through MiXCR, listing each CDR3 protein once. Of almost 600,000 distinct CDR3 sequences listed, 35% to 55% are singletons. Sequenced sample: peripheral blood or thyroid tissue (not recorded which). The receptors derive from a woman between 18 and 29 years old with Graves' hyperthyroidism.

This chain uses TRBV6-5 with TRBJ1-5, with 8 bases lining up with TRBD1. Trimming took 4 bases from V and 3 from J; bases not matched to a gene: 11. This CDR3 comprises 17 residues. CDR1 and CDR2 (germline): MNHEY, SVGAGI. The CDR3, as DNA: TGTGCCAGCAGTTCGCAGGGCCCCAGGGGGCCCAATCAGCCCCAGCATTTT. Residues: CASSSQGPRGPNQPQHF.

This chain joins TRBV20-1 and TRBJ1-2, with D perhaps matching TRBD1 (6 bases). This CDR3 is built from 12 residues. Trimming removed 3 bases at V and 12 bases at J, with 17 bases between. The germline gives CDR1 DFQATT, CDR2 SNEGSKA (reference sequence). CDR3 sequence (DNA): TGCAGTGCTAGCATACAGGGTTCTGGAAACACCTTC. Its protein is CSASIQGSGNTF.

As to this clonotype: A much larger clone lies one base from this, so it may be a read error. The DNA of the CDR3 is TGTGCCGGCAGTTTTTTTGGACAGGAGGGCTACGAGCAGTACTTC. It translates to CAGSFFGQEGYEQYF. The chain employs TRBV7-9 and TRBJ2-7; tentatively, D is TRBD1 (7 bases). The CDR3 length is 15 residues. Germline CDR1 reads SEHNR; CDR2 reads FQNEAQ (reference sequence). Using reference TRBV7-9 and TRBJ2-7 for the parts outside the CDR3, the full variable domain is DTGVSQNPRHKITKRGQNVTFRCDPISEHNRLYWYRQTLGQGPEFLTYFQNEAQLEKSRLLSDRFSAERPKGSFSTLEIQRTEQGDSAMYLCAGSFFGQEGYEQYFGPGTRLTVT.

In this sample, this clonotype turned up a few times. It may be a read error: a sequence one base away is much more abundant. This chain joins TRBV6-5 and TRBJ1-5; D not resolved. The CDR3 length is 13 residues. In germline, CDR1 is MNHEY, CDR2 SVGAGI. The CDR3 protein is CASSYVADQPRHF. For the CDR3, the DNA is TGTGCCAGCAGTTACGTGGCCGATCAGCCCCGGCATTTT.

This clonotype was counted ten times or more. The chain recombines TRBV27 with TRBJ1-6; no clear D gene. Germline CDR1 reads MNHEY; CDR2 reads SMNVEV (reference sequence). V was shortened by 2 bases and J by 10 bases, with 15 bases between the two germline ends. This CDR3 is 15 amino acids long. DNA of the CDR3: TGTGCCAGCAGTTTAGGGCAGTCGGATCTCTCACCCCTCCACTTT. It translates to CASSLGQSDLSPLHF.